The entry that follows covers one T cell receptor beta chain sequence. Its antigen is unknown. Looked up from germline, CDR1 is SGDLS and CDR2 is YYNGEE. The ends lost 3 bases at V and 6 bases at J; junction bases unmatched: 4. The CDR3 spans 16 residues. Reverse transcribing all isolated RNA meant expressed TCRB transcripts were sequenced. Naive, central memory and regulatory T cell samples produced a mean of approximately 3.9 million reads. TCRdb keeps only in-frame clones here, not all; method: immunoSEQ multiplex PCR. Altogether roughly 330,000 clones are present, about 13% being singletons, with the ten largest covering nearly 0.015%. The sample belongs to a study of beta chain features in type 1 diabetes. Study at large: Summed over all samples, the examined sorted cells came to about 110 million.

Regarding the study as a whole: A greater similarity of naive, central memory and Treg TCRB repertoires was seen among patients than among healthy donors. Within each of all four CD4+ subsets, Type 1 diabetes patients had TCRB CDR3s that were moderately but significantly shorter. Using cDNA template may skew counts toward highly expressing activated cells.

The sample was naive CD4+ T cells from blood. The TCR sequence derives from a woman aged 18-30 years with type 1 diabetes. This sequence joins TRBV9 and TRBJ2-1; 15 bases fit TRBD2. The CDR3 here is CASSARTSGRANEQFF. The CDR3, as DNA: TGTGCCAGCAGCGCCCGGACTAGCGGGAGGGCCAATGAGCAGTTCTTC.